This entry concerns a single TCR beta chain. Its antigen is still unknown. This record comes from a study of T cell responses to AZD1222 COVID-19 vaccine. Study-wide results and caveats: Donors were largely white British and mainly female; clonal diversity was possibly underestimated. When two AZD1222 doses had been given, Spike-specific TCR breadth and depth rose.

The CDR3 spans 13 residues. The V gene lost 6 bases and the J gene lost 6 bases, with 12 bases spanning the gap. Assay: immunoSEQ multiplex PCR; the TCRdb copy retains only in-frame clones and omits some. Of 150,000 or so clones in the sample, about nine tenths are singletons; the top ten hold 1.8%. The material was peripheral blood, obtained on day 0 of AZD1222 vaccination. The TCR sequence derives from an adult in good health. The chain is built from TRBV12-3 or TRBV12-4 and TRBJ2-1; possible D gene TRBD1, 5 bases. CDR3 DNA: TGTGCCAGCAGCGACAGCTATGGCAATGAGCAGTTCTTC. Its protein product is CASSDSYGNEQFF.